This TCR beta chain was sequenced for a study of T-cell reconstitution after alpha-beta-depleted transplantation in children. General study points: Surviving recipient T cells and intrathymic progenitors accounted for some patients' high TCRbeta diversity at day 60. About two months after transplant, alpha-beta T cells reportedly came from several hundred expanded graft clones. One year after transplant, T-cell counts and diversity came mostly from newly produced T cells.

Ten or more counts support this clonotype. Its antigen remains unknown. During its preparation, the TCRbeta library received unique molecular identifiers. TCRdb re-called the PCR reads through MiXCR, storing one row per CDR3 protein. The repertoire holds about 260,000 distinct CDR3 sequences, with approximately 10% as singletons. The V end lost 6 bases, the J end lost 4 bases, and 11 bases lay between the germline ends. The CDR3 is 13 amino acids. Looked up from germline, CDR1 is ENHRY and CDR2 is SYGVKD. Specimen: peripheral blood, collected 180 days after TCRalphabeta/CD19-depleted stem cell transplant. The rearrangement links TRBV10-3 to TRBJ2-3; D remains unclear. This clonotype originated in a male patient under 10 years old who had a stem cell transplant for chronic granulomatous disease, so the T cells may come from the graft donor. The CDR3 region has the DNA TGTGCCATCAGCGACCTAGGGCCAGATACGCAGTATTTT. Translated, it gives CAISDLGPDTQYF.